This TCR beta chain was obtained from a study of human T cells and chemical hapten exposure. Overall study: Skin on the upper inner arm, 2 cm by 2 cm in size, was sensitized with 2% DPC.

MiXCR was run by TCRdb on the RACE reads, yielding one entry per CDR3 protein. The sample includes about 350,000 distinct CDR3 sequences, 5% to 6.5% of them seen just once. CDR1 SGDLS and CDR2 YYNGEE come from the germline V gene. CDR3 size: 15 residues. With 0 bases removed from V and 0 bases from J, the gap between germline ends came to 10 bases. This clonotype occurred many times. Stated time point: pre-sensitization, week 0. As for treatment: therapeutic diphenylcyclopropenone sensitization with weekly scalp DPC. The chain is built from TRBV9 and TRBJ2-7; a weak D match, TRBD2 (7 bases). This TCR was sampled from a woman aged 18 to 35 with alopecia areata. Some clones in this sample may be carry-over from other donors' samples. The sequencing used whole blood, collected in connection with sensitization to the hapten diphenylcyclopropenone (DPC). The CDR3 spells CASSVEGDYSYEQYF. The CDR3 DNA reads TGTGCCAGCAGCGTAGAGGGGGACTACTCCTACGAGCAGTACTTC.